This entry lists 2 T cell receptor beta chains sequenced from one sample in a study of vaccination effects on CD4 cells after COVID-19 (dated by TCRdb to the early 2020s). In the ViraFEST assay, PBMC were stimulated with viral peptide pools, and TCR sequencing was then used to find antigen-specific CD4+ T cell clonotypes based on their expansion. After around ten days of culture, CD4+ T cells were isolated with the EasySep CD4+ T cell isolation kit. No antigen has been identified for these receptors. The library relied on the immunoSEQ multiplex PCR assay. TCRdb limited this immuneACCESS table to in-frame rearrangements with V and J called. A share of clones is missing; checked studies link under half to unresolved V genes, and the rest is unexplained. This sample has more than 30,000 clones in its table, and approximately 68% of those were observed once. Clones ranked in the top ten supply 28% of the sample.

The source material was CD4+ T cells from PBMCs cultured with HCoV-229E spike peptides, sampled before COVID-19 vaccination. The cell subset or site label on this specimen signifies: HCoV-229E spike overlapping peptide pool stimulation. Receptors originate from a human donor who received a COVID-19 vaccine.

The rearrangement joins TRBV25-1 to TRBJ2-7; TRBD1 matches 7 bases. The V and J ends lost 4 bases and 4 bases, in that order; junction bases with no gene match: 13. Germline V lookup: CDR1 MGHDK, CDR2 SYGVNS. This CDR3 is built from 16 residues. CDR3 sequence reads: CASSVGPRQGYYEQYF. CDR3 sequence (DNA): TGTGCCAGCAGTGTCGGTCCCCGACAGGGTTATTACGAGCAGTACTTC.

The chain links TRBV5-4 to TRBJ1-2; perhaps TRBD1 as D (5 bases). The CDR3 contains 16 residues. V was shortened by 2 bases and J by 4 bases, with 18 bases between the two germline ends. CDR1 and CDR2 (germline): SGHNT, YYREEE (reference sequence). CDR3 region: CASSLAGRDGTYGYTF. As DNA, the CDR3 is TGTGCCAGCAGCTTAGCGGGGAGGGACGGAACCTATGGCTACACCTTC. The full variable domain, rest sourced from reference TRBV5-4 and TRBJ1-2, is ETGVTQSPTHLIKTRGQQVTLRCSSQSGHNTVSWYQQALGQGPQFIFQYYREEENGRGNFPPRFSGLQFPNYSSELNVNALELDDSALYLCASSLAGRDGTYGYTFGSGTRLTVV.